The 2 T cell receptor beta chains listed next were all sequenced from one sample in a study of T cell responses to AZD1222 COVID-19 vaccine. Using immunoSEQ multiplex PCR, the repertoire was profiled, and TCRdb retains in-frame clones only, with some absent. The profile shows some 140,000 clones, approximately 80% of them singletons. Sequences were derived from peripheral blood, sampled on day 0 of AZD1222 vaccination. These receptors came from an adult in good health.

V usage is TRBV4-1 and J usage is TRBJ1-1; 7 bases are a match to TRBD1. This CDR3 has 15 residues. Looked up from germline, CDR1 is MGHRA and CDR2 is YSYEKL. V trimming: 0 bases; J trimming: 5 bases; junction bases outside the gene matches: 6. The CDR3 sequence is CASSQDQRTGTEAFF. The CDR3 region has the DNA TGCGCCAGCAGCCAAGATCAGAGGACAGGAACTGAAGCTTTCTTT.

The chain carries TRBV5-5 and TRBJ2-5; 8 bases agree with TRBD1. Per germline, CDR1 SGHKS and CDR2 YYEKEE (reference sequence). This CDR3 spans 17 amino acids. Trimming cost V 4 bases and J 2 bases; bases outside gene matches: 13. CDR3 loop: CASSHTITGQGQETQYF. CDR3 DNA: TGTGCCAGCAGCCATACCATAACCGGACAGGGTCAAGAGACCCAGTACTTC.